A single sample is the source of the 23 T cell receptor beta chains below, sequenced in a study of identical twins. TCRdb analysed the 5' RACE reads with MiXCR anew, one entry per CDR3 protein. The sample has approximately 620,000 distinct CDR3 sequences; roughly 8% are singletons. The same sample was also studied in work on yellow fever vaccine responses in identical twins.

Material: PBMCs. The receptors were sampled from a woman aged 18-29 years in good health.

This clonotype was counted only a few times. The V and J genes are TRBV20-1 and TRBJ2-3, with 10 bases aligning to TRBD2. CDR3 length: 17 residues. CDR1 is DFQATT and CDR2 is SNEGSKA in the germline V gene (reference sequence). J lost 2 bases, V lost 0 bases, and 8 bases had no gene match. In DNA form, the CDR3 reads TGCAGTGCTAGAGACCCTCGTCTAGCGGGGGTCACAGATACGCAGTATTTT. This codes for CSARDPRLAGVTDTQYF.

Ten or more counts support this clonotype. The V gene is TRBV12-3 or TRBV12-4, the J gene TRBJ2-1; D is tentatively TRBD1 or TRBD2 (5 bases each). The CDR3 runs 12 residues. Trimming removed 6 bases from V and 14 bases from J, with 17 bases in between. CDR3 in DNA: TGTGCCAGCAGGGCACGGGGCTTAGTGGAGTTCTTC. Translating it yields CASRARGLVEFF.

V and J are TRBV27 and TRBJ2-1, with D possibly being TRBD1 (6 bases). The V gene lost 7 bases and the J gene lost 9 bases, with 13 bases spanning the gap. The V gene's germline CDR1 is MNHEY and CDR2 SMNVEV (reference sequence). The CDR3 is 12 amino acids. The CDR3 coding sequence is TGTGCCAGCACCTCAGGGGCAGGTGAGCAGTTCTTC. Translating gives CASTSGAGEQFF.

The rearrangement links TRBV20-1 to TRBJ2-5; 14 positions agree with TRBD2. The length of the CDR3 is 15 residues. Germline V gene sequence: CDR1 DFQATT, CDR2 SNEGSKA (reference sequence). Unmatched junction bases numbered 11, after V lost 5 bases and J lost 9 bases. CDR3 loop: CSAPTSGRAGTSQYF. For the CDR3, the DNA is TGCAGTGCTCCGACTAGCGGGAGGGCTGGGACGTCCCAGTACTTC.

The chain recombines TRBV7-2 with TRBJ2-5; TRBD2 agrees at 9 bases. CDR3 length: 16 residues. In germline, CDR1 is SGHTA, CDR2 FQGNSA. Trimming at V came to 2 bases and at J to 5 bases, leaving 9 bases not matched to a gene. CDR3 sequence (DNA): TGTGCCAGCAGCTTAATGGGCGGGGGGGCCGCGGAGACCCAGTACTTC. Amino acids: CASSLMGGGAAETQYF.

This clonotype was found a few times. The V call is TRBV6-4, the J call TRBJ2-3; perhaps TRBD2 as D (5 bases). There are 15 residues in the CDR3. Looked up from germline, CDR1 is MRHNA and CDR2 is SNTAGT. Trimming stripped 6 bases from V and 0 bases from J, with 13 bases between. The chain's CDR3 is CASSVLAISTDTQYF. As DNA, the CDR3 is TGTGCCAGCAGCGTCCTAGCTATAAGCACAGATACGCAGTATTTT.

This clonotype was seen ten or more times. The chain is built from TRBV11-2 and TRBJ2-7, with TRBD2 identical over 7 bases. Germline V gene lookup returns CDR1 SGHAT and CDR2 FQNNGV. V was pared by 5 bases and J by 6 bases, with 16 bases of the junction left unmatched. CDR3 size: 16 residues. The CDR3 protein is CASSLRLALRVSEQYF. The CDR3 coding sequence is TGTGCCAGCAGCCTCCGACTAGCTCTGCGGGTTAGCGAGCAGTACTTC.

This clonotype was seen more than once but under ten times. The rearrangement uses TRBV5-5 and TRBJ2-2; 13 bases map to TRBD2. The V segment lost 4 bases and the J segment 7 bases; nucleotides outside the gene matches: 7. This CDR3 has 16 amino acids. Germline V CDR1 and CDR2: SGHKS, YYEKEE (reference sequence). Here the CDR3 reads CASSVRLAGGIGELFF. The CDR3 DNA reads TGTGCCAGCAGCGTGAGACTAGCGGGGGGCATCGGGGAGCTGTTTTTT.

This clonotype has more than one count but fewer than ten. One end of the junction is discordant with germline, which a read error may explain. The chain carries TRBV3-1 and TRBJ2-1; 13 bases align to TRBD2. This CDR3 spans 15 amino acids. CDR1 is LGHDT, CDR2 YNNKEL, per germline (reference sequence). CDR3 sequence reads: CATSQALAGGGEQFF. The CDR3 nucleotides read TGTGCCACCAGCCAAGCACTAGCGGGAGGGGGTGAGCAGTTCTTC.

The rearrangement links TRBV20-1 to TRBJ1-6, with D unclear. The CDR3 totals 12 residues. V gave up 1 base and J gave up 14 bases, with 12 bases separating them. Germline V gene lookup returns CDR1 DFQATT and CDR2 SNEGSKA (reference sequence). The CDR3 protein is CSARVTGSALHF. CDR3 bases: TGCAGTGCTAGAGTAACGGGAAGTGCCCTCCACTTT.

This clonotype showed up just a few times. The CDR3 spells CASRKAQGGYEQYF. CDR3 DNA: TGTGCCAGCAGAAAGGCGCAGGGGGGTTACGAGCAGTACTTC. The chain combines TRBV6-2 or TRBV6-3 with TRBJ2-7; maybe TRBD1 (7 bases). Germline values: CDR1 MNHEY, CDR2 SVGEGT. V lost 6 bases and J lost 4, with 16 bases in between. This CDR3 has 14 amino acids.

This clonotype was found many times. The CDR3 coding sequence is TGTGCCAGCAGTGGGGGACTAGCTCCGAACGAGCAGTACTTC. It yields the protein CASSGGLAPNEQYF. The J gene is TRBJ2-7, the V gene TRBV28, with TRBD2 matching over 9 bases. V lost 5 bases to trimming and J lost 5 bases; unmatched junction nucleotides: 7. Germline V gene data show CDR1 as MDHEN and CDR2 as SYDVKM. CDR3 length equals 14 residues.

The CDR3 DNA reads TGTGCCAGCAGCTTGTTTGACAAGCGCACAGATACGCAGTATTTT. It is translated as CASSLFDKRTDTQYF. The V and J genes are TRBV5-6 and TRBJ2-3, with no clear D. Germline lookup yields CDR1 SGHDT and CDR2 YYEEEE. The germline V and J ends were trimmed by 1 base and 1 base, with 10 bases remaining between them. This CDR3 is built from 15 residues.

The chain is built from TRBV19 and TRBJ2-6; D is unresolved. Germline lookup yields CDR1 LNHDA and CDR2 SQIVND (reference sequence). This CDR3 region has 15 residues. V lost 11 bases and J lost 3, with 17 bases in between. In nucleotides, the CDR3 is TGTGCCGTAGACACTTCGCCCGGTGGGGCCAACGTCCTGACTTTC. Protein sequence: CAVDTSPGGANVLTF.

This clonotype was recorded a few times. The rearrangement joins TRBV20-1 to TRBJ2-7; the match to TRBD1 covers 11 bases. Germline trimming cut 3 bases from V and 2 bases from J; bases unmatched to any gene: 3. Germline assignment: CDR1 DFQATT and CDR2 SNEGSKA (reference sequence). This CDR3 has 14 residues. CDR3: CSASGTGGAYEQYF. The DNA for the CDR3 is TGCAGTGCTAGTGGGACAGGGGGGGCCTACGAGCAGTACTTC.

This clonotype was counted only a few times. J is TRBJ2-5 and V is TRBV20-1, with 11 bases identical to TRBD2. The ends lost 1 base at V and 2 bases at J; junction bases unmatched: 12. CDR1 DFQATT and CDR2 SNEGSKA come from the germline V gene (reference sequence). The CDR3 totals 18 residues. The CDR3: CSARAALAGGKYQETQYF. In DNA form, the CDR3 reads TGCAGTGCTAGAGCGGCCCTAGCGGGGGGCAAGTATCAAGAGACCCAGTACTTC.

The sample holds many counts of this clonotype. The CDR3 reads CASSSRTGGYGYTF. In nucleotides, the CDR3 is TGTGCCAGCAGTTCCCGGACAGGGGGCTATGGCTACACCTTC. This rearrangement joins TRBV12-3 or TRBV12-4 to TRBJ1-2; TRBD1 matches at 10 bases. The CDR3 sequence is 14 residues long. Trimming took 4 bases from V and 4 from J; bases not matched to a gene: 3.

This clonotype was picked up a small number of times. This sequence joins TRBV7-2 and TRBJ2-7; TRBD1 agrees at 7 bases. This CDR3 has 16 residues. V was clipped by 1 base and J by 0 bases; unmatched bases: 6. The germline V gene has CDR1 SGHTA and CDR2 FQGNSA. The CDR3 DNA is TGTGCCAGCAGCTTAGGGACAAGGACAGGCTCCTACGAGCAGTACTTC. The encoded protein is CASSLGTRTGSYEQYF.

J is TRBJ2-5 and V is TRBV4-1; D tentatively fits TRBD1 or TRBD2 (5 bases each). Germline values: CDR1 MGHRA, CDR2 YSYEKL. This CDR3 is built from 15 residues. The ends were cut back, 3 bases at V and 4 bases at J, with 15 bases in the middle. CDR3 DNA sequence: TGCGCCAGCAGCCATGGGACCGACAATCGAGAGACCCAGTACTTC. Residues: CASSHGTDNRETQYF.

This clonotype was seen a few times. V and J are TRBV4-2 and TRBJ2-1; no reliable D call. Germline values: CDR1 LGHNA, CDR2 YNFKEQ. V gave up 1 base and J gave up 8 bases, with 6 bases separating them. The CDR3 has 12 amino acids. The CDR3: CASSQVDDEQFF. CDR3 nucleotides: TGTGCCAGCAGCCAAGTAGATGATGAGCAGTTCTTC.

This clonotype was detected ten times or more. This CDR3 is CASSLWGGATEAFF. CDR3 DNA: TGTGCCAGCAGTCTCTGGGGTGGGGCCACTGAAGCTTTCTTT. The V gene is TRBV12-3 or TRBV12-4, the J gene TRBJ1-1; perhaps TRBD1 as D (5 bases). With 5 bases removed from V and 4 bases from J, the gap between germline ends came to 14 bases. This CDR3 comprises 14 residues.

This clonotype was counted only a few times. The chain is built from TRBV30 and TRBJ2-5, with D perhaps given as TRBD1 or TRBD2 (5 bases each). Deletions cut 2 bases from V and 0 bases from J, with 13 bases between. Germline V gives CDR1 GTSNPN, CDR2 SVGIG (reference sequence). The CDR3 spans 15 residues. In nucleotides, the CDR3 is TGTGCCTGGAGTTGGTGGGGGAAGGACCAAGAGACCCAGTACTTC. Protein: CAWSWWGKDQETQYF.

The J gene is TRBJ2-1, the V gene TRBV21-1; TRBD2, the table's D call, lacks a check against the DNA. TRBV21-1 is a recognized pseudogene. The CDR3 runs 16 residues. CDR3 in DNA: TGTGCCAGCAGCAATCAGCGGGAGTGCTCCTACAATGAGCAGTTCTTC. Translated, it gives CASSNQRECSYNEQFF.